This T cell receptor (beta chain) was sequenced for a study of CD8+ T cells in alopecia areata. Study context: Treated individuals took tofacitinib by mouth, 5 to 10 mg twice daily. Tofacitinib ran for 6 to 18 months before 6 months off drug.

The CDR3 length is 11 residues. The V gene lost 6 bases and the J gene lost 1 base, with 3 bases spanning the gap. Germline assignment: CDR1 LNHDA and CDR2 SQIVND (reference sequence). Study results and caveats: On tofacitinib, scalp and blood still held many of the expanded lesional clones.

This clone appeared a few times. No antigen is known for it. Extraction and reverse transcription of RNA yielded cDNA as the sequencing template. Repertoires were generated with immunoSEQ multiplex PCR, while TCRdb's copy carries only in-frame clones and drops some. This sample has approximately 280,000 clones, with roughly 60% found just once. The sample's treatment: oral pan-JAK inhibitor, 5-10 mg twice daily. Collected material from alopecia areata patients comprised lesional scalp punch biopsies and peripheral blood. This TCR was sampled from a human donor with alopecia areata. The sequencing here drew on CD4+ T cells sorted from blood, taken at week 24, from a patient treated with tofacitinib. The chain is built from TRBV19 and TRBJ1-1; D gene unclear. CDR3 coding DNA: TGTGCCAGTAGGTGGAACACTGAAGCTTTCTTT. Translation gives CASRWNTEAFF. The full variable domain, rest sourced from reference TRBV19 and TRBJ1-1, is DGGITQSPKYLFRKEGQNVTLSCEQNLNHDAMYWYRQDPGQGLRLIYYSQIVNDFQKGDIAEGYSVSREKKESFPLTVTSAQKNPTAFYLCASRWNTEAFFGQGTRLTVV.